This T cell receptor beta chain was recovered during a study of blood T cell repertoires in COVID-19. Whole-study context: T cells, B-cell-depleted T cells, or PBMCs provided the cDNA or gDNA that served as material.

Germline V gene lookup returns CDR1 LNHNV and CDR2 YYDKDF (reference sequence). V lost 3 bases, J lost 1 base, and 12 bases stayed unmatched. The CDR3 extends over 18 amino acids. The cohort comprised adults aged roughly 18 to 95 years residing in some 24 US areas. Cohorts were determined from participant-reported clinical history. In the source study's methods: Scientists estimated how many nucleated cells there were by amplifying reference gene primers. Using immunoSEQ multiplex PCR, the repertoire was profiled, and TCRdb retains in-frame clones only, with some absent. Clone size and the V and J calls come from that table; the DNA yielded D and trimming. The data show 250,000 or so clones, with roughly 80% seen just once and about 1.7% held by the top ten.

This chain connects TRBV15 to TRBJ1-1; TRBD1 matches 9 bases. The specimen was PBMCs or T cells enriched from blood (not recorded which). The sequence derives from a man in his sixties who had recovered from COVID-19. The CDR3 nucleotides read TGTGCCACCAGCAGGGCCCAAGGTACAGGGGGCAGGAACACTGAAGCTTTCTTT. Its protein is CATSRAQGTGGRNTEAFF. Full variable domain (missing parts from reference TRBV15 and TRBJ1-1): DAMVIQNPRYQVTQFGKPVTLSCSQTLNHNVMYWYQQKSSQAPKLLFHYYDKDFNNEADTPDNFQSRRPNTSFCFLDIRSPGLGDTAMYLCATSRAQGTGGRNTEAFFGQGTRLTVV.